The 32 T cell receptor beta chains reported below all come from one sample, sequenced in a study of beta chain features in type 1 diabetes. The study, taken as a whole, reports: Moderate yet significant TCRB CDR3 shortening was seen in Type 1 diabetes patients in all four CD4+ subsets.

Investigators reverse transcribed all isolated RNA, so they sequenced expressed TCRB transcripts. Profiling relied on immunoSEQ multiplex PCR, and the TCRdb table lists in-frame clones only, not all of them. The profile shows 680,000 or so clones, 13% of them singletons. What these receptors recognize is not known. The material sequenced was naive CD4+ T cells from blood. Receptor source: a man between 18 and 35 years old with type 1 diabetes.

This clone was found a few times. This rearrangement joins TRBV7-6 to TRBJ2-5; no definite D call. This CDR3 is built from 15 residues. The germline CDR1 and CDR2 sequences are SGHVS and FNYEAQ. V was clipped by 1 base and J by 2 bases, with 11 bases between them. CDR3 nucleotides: TGTGCCAGCAGCTTAGGATCTGGGCAGCAAGAGACCCAGTACTTC. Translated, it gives CASSLGSGQQETQYF.

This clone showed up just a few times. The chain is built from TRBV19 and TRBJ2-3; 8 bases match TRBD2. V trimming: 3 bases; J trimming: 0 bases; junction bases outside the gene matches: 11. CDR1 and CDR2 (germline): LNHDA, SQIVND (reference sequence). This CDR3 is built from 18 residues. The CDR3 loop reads CASSIPQGAGDSTDTQYF. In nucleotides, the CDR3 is TGTGCCAGTAGTATCCCCCAGGGAGCGGGGGATAGCACAGATACGCAGTATTTT.

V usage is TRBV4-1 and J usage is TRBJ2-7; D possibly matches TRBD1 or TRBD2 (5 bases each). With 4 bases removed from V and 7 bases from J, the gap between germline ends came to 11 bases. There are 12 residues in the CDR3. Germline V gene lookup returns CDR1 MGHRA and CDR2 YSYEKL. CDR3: CASSPGTSEQYF. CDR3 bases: TGCGCCAGCAGCCCAGGGACGTCAGAGCAGTACTTC.

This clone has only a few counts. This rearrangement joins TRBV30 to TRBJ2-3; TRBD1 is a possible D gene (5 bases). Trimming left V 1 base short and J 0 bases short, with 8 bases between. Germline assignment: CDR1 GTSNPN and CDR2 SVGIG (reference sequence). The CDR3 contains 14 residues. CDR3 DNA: TGTGCCTGGAGTGGCAGGGTGAGCACAGATACGCAGTATTTT. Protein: CAWSGRVSTDTQYF.

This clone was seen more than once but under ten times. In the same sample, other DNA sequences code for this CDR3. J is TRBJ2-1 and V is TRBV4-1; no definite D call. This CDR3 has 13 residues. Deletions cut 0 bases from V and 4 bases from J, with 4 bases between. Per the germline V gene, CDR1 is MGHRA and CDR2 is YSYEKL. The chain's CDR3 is CASSQEGYNEQFF. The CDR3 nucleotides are TGCGCCAGCAGCCAAGAAGGTTACAATGAGCAGTTCTTC.

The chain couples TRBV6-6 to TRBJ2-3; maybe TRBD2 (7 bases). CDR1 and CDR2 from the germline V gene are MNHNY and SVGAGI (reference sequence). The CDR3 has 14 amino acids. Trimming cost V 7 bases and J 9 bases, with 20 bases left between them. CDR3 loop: CASTDRGGFDTQYF. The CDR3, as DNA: TGTGCCAGCACCGATCGCGGGGGCTTTGACACGCAGTATTTT.

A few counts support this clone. CDR3 protein: CASTRAGGNQPQHF. Written as DNA, the CDR3 is TGTGCCAGCACACGGGCGGGGGGCAATCAGCCCCAGCATTTT. The chain joins TRBV5-6 to TRBJ1-5; D is perhaps TRBD1 (5 bases). V gave up 6 bases and J gave up 2 bases, with 12 bases separating them. Germline V gene sequence: CDR1 SGHDT, CDR2 YYEEEE. This CDR3 is built from 14 residues.

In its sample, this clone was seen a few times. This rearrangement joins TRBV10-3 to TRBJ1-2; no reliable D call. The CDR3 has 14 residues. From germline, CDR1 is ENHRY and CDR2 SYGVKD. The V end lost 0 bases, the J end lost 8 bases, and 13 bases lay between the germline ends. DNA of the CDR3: TGTGCCATCAGTGAGTCGGCGCTGTCGGGCGGCTACACCTTC. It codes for CAISESALSGGYTF.

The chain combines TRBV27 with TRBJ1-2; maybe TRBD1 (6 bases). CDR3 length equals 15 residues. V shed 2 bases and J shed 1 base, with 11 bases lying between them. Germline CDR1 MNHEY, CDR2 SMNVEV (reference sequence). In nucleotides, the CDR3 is TGTGCCAGCAGTTTAACAGGGACGGATAACTATGGCTACACCTTC. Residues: CASSLTGTDNYGYTF.

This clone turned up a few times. The CDR3 DNA reads as TGTGCCAGCAGCCCTTTTGAGGGTGATAAGGGTGGCTACACCTTC. Protein sequence: CASSPFEGDKGGYTF. The rearrangement links TRBV7-9 to TRBJ1-2; D is uncertain. V lost 5 bases and J 7 bases, leaving 20 bases between the germline ends. Germline V lookup: CDR1 SEHNR, CDR2 FQNEAQ (reference sequence). This CDR3 spans 15 amino acids. Based on the CDR3 plus reference TRBV7-9 and TRBJ1-2, the full variable domain is DTGVSQNPRHKITKRGQNVTFRCDPISEHNRLYWYRQTLGQGPEFLTYFQNEAQLEKSRLLSDRFSAERPKGSFSTLEIQRTEQGDSAMYLCASSPFEGDKGGYTFGSGTRLTVV.

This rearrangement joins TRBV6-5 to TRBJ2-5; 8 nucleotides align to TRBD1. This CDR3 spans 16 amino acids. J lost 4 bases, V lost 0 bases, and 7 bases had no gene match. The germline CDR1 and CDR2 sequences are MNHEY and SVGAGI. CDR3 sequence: CASSYSYPTGAETQYF. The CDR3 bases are TGTGCCAGCAGTTACTCCTACCCGACAGGGGCAGAGACCCAGTACTTC.

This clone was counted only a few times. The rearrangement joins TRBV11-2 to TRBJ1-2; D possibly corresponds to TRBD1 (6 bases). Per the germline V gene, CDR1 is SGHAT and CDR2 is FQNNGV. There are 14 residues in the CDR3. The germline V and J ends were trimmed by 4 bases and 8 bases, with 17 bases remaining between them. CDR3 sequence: CASSYRSPGEGYTF. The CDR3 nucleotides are TGTGCCAGCAGCTACCGCAGCCCAGGGGAAGGCTACACCTTC.

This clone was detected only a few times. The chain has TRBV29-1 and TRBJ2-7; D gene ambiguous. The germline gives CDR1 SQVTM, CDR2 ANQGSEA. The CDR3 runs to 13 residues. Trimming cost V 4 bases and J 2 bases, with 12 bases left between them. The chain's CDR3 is CSVATQGPYEQYF. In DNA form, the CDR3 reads TGCAGCGTTGCAACCCAAGGGCCCTACGAGCAGTACTTC.

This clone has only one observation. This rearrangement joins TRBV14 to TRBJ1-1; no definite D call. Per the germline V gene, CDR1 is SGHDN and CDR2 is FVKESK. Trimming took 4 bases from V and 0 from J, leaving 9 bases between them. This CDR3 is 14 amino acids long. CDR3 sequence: CASSPGILNTEAFF. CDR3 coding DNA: TGTGCCAGCAGCCCGGGGATACTGAACACTGAAGCTTTCTTT.

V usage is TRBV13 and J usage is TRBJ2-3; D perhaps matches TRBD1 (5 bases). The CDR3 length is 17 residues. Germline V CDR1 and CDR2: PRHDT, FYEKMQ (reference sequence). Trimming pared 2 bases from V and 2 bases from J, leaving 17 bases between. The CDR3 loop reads CASSLNFPGKSTDTQYF. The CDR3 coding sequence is TGTGCCAGCAGCTTAAATTTCCCAGGGAAGTCCACAGATACGCAGTATTTT.

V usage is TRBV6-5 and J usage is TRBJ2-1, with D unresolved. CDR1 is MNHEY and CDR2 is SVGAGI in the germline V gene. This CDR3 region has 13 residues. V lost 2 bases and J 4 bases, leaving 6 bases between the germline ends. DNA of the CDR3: TGTGCCAGCAGTTACCGTGAATACAATGAGCAGTTCTTC. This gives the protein CASSYREYNEQFF.

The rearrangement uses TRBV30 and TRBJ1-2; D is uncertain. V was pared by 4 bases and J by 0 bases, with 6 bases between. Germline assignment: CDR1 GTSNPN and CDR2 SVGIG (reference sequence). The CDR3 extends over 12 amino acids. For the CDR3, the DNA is TGTGCCTGGACCCTCACTAACTATGGCTACACCTTC. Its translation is CAWTLTNYGYTF.

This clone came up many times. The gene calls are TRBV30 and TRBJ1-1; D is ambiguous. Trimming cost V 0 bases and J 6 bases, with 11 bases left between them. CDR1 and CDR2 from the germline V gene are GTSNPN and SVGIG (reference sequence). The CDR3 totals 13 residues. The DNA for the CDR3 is TGTGCCTGGAGTGTACTCAGGAATCCTGAAGCTTTCTTT. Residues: CAWSVLRNPEAFF.

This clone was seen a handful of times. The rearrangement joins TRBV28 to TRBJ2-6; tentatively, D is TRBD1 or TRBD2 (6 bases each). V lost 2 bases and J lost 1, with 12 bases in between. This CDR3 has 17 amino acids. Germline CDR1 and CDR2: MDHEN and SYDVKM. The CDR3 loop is CASSLPLGGSGANVLTF. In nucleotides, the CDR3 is TGTGCCAGCAGTTTACCCCTAGGGGGGTCTGGGGCCAACGTCCTGACTTTC.

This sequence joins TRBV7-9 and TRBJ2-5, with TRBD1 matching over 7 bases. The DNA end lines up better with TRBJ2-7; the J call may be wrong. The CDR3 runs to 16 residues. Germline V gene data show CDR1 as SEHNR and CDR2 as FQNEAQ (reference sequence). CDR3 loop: CASSLLTTGKSYEQYF. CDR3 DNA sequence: TGTGCCAGCAGCTTACTGACGACAGGGAAATCCTACGAGCAGTACTTC.

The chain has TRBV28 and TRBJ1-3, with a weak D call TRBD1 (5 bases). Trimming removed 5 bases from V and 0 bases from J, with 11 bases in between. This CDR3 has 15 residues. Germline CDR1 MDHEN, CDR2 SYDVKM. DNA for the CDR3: TGTGCCAGCAGTCCCCAGGGTCCCTCTGGAAACACCATATATTTT. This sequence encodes CASSPQGPSGNTIYF.

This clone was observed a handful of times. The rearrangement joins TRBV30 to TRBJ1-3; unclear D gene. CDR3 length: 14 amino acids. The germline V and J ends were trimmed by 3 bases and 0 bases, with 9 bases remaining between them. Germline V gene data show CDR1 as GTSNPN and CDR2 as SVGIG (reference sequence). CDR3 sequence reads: CAWSGRPSGNTIYF. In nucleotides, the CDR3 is TGTGCCTGGAGCGGTCGGCCCTCTGGAAACACCATATATTTT. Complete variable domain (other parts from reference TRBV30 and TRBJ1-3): SQTIHQWPATLVQPVGSPLSLECTVEGTSNPNLYWYRQAAGRGLQLLFYSVGIGQISSEVPQNLSASRPQDRQFILSSKKLLLSDSGFYLCAWSGRPSGNTIYFGEGSWLTVV.

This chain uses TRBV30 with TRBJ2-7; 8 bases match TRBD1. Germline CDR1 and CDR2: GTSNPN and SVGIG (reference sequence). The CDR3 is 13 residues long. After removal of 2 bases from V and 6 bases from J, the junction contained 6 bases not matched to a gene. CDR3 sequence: CAWSPRTGSEQYF. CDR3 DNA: TGTGCCTGGAGTCCACGGACAGGGAGCGAGCAGTACTTC.

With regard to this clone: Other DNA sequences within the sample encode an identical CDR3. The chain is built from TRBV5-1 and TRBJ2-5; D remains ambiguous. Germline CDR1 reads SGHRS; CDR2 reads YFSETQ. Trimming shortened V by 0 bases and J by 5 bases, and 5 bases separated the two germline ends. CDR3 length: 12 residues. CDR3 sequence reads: CASSLARETQYF. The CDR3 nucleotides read TGCGCCAGCAGCTTGGCCCGGGAGACCCAGTACTTC.

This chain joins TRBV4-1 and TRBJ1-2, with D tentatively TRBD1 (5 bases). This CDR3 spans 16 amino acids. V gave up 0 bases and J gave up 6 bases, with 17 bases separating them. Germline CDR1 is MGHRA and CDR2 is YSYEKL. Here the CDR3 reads CASSQDVQGNFHGYTF. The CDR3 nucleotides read TGCGCCAGCAGCCAAGATGTTCAGGGCAACTTCCATGGCTACACCTTC.

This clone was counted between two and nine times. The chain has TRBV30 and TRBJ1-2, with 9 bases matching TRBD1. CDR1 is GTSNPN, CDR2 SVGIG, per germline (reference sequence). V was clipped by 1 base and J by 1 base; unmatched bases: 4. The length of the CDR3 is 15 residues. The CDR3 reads CAWSGQGGFNYGYTF. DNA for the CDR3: TGTGCCTGGAGTGGACAGGGGGGGTTTAACTATGGCTACACCTTC. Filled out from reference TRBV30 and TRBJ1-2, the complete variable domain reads SQTIHQWPATLVQPVGSPLSLECTVEGTSNPNLYWYRQAAGRGLQLLFYSVGIGQISSEVPQNLSASRPQDRQFILSSKKLLLSDSGFYLCAWSGQGGFNYGYTFGSGTRLTVV.

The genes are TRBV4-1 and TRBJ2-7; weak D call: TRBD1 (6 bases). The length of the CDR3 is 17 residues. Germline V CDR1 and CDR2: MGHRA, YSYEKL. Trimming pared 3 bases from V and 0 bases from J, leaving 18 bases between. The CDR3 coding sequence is TGCGCCAGCAGCCATGAAGAGGGACACGGATACTCCTACGAGCAGTACTTC. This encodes CASSHEEGHGYSYEQYF.

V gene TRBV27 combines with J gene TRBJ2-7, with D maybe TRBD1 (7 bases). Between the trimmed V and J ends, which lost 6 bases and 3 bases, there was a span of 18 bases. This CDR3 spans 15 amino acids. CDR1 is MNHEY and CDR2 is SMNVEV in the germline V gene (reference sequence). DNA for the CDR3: TGTGCCAGCAGGGGGGCGGGACAGAAAGGCTACGAGCAGTACTTC. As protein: CASRGAGQKGYEQYF.

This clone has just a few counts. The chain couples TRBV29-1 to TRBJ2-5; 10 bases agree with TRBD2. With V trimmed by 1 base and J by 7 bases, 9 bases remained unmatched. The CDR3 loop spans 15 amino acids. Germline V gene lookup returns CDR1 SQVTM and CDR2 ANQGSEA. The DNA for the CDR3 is TGCAGCGTTGAAGGGATAGCGGGGGGAACGGGGACCCAGTACTTC. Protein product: CSVEGIAGGTGTQYF.

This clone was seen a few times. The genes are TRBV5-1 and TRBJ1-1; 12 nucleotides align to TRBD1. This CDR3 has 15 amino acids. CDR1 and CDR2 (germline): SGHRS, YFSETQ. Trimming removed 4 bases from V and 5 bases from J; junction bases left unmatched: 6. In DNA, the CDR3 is TGCGCCAGCAGCCTGATGGGACAGGGGGCTACTGAAGCTTTCTTT. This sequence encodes CASSLMGQGATEAFF.

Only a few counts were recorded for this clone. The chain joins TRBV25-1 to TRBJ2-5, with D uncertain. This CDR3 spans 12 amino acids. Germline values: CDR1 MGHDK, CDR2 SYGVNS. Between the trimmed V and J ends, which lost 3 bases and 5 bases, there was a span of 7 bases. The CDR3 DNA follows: TGTGCCAGCAGTGATAGGGTCGAGACCCAGTACTTC. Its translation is CASSDRVETQYF. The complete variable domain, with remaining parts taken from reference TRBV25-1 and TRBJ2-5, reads EADIYQTPRYLVIGTGKKITLECSQTMGHDKMYWYQQDPGMELHLIHYSYGVNSTEKGDLSSESTVSRIRTEHFPLTLESARPSHTSQYLCASSDRVETQYFGPGTRLLVL.

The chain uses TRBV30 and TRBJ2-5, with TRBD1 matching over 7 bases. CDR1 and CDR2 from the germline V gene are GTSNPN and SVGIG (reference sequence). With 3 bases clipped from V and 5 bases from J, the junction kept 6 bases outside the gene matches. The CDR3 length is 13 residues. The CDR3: CAWSPGQWETQYF. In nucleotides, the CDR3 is TGTGCCTGGAGCCCGGGACAGTGGGAGACCCAGTACTTC. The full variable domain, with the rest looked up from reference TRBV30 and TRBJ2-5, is SQTIHQWPATLVQPVGSPLSLECTVEGTSNPNLYWYRQAAGRGLQLLFYSVGIGQISSEVPQNLSASRPQDRQFILSSKKLLLSDSGFYLCAWSPGQWETQYFGPGTRLLVL.